The 32 T cell receptor beta chains reported below all come from one sample, sequenced in a study of CD8 T cells in Susac syndrome. A quantity of roughly 0.5 to 1 ug RNA underwent reverse transcription using random hexamers. TCRdb re-called the immunoSEQ multiplex PCR reads with MiXCR, one entry per CDR3 protein. Counted here are roughly 120,000 distinct CDR3 sequences, around 94% occurring once; the ten biggest clones make up roughly 0.098%. The specimen was CD4+ T cells from PBMCs. The origin of the receptors is a human donor in good health.

The J gene is TRBJ2-5, the V gene TRBV29-1; 10 bases are shared with TRBD1. V trimming: 6 bases; J trimming: 1 base; junction bases outside the gene matches: 14. Germline loops: CDR1 SQVTM, CDR2 ANQGSEA. This CDR3 is 17 amino acids long. The DNA of the CDR3 is TGCAGCGTCGGCAGGGGACAGGGGTTGGTGAGCCAAGAGACCCAGTACTTC. Encoded protein: CSVGRGQGLVSQETQYF.

The J gene is TRBJ2-5, the V gene TRBV20-1; D possibly uses TRBD1 or TRBD2 (6 bases each). There are 14 residues in the CDR3. V shed 3 bases and J shed 2 bases, with 13 bases lying between them. The V gene's germline CDR1 is DFQATT and CDR2 SNEGSKA (reference sequence). CDR3 DNA: TGCAGTGCTAGGGGGGCGGGACCACAAGAGACCCAGTACTTC. Translated, it gives CSARGAGPQETQYF.

The V and J genes are TRBV7-2 and TRBJ2-5; D might be TRBD1 (7 bases). V was pared by 2 bases and J by 13 bases, with 23 bases between. The CDR3 has 15 residues. Germline CDR1 and CDR2: SGHTA and FQGNSA. CDR3 sequence: CASSLRGTDRLLPYF. The CDR3 DNA follows: TGTGCCAGCAGCTTACGCGGGACAGACCGTTTGCTTCCGTACTTC.

The CDR3 DNA reads as TGCAGTGCTCACCGCGGAACAGCTAGCAATCAGCCCCAGCATTTT. It yields the protein CSAHRGTASNQPQHF. The rearrangement links TRBV20-1 to TRBJ1-5; D is unclear. This CDR3 has 15 residues. CDR1 and CDR2 from the germline V gene are DFQATT and SNEGSKA (reference sequence). Trimming removed 5 bases from V and 0 bases from J, with 14 bases in between.

The J gene is TRBJ1-5, the V gene TRBV6-1, with TRBD1 matching over 10 bases. Germline V gene lookup returns CDR1 MNHNS and CDR2 SASEGT. V lost 6 bases, J lost 0 bases, and 8 bases stayed unmatched. The CDR3 covers 17 residues. The CDR3 sequence is CASSQFWTGGSNQPQHF. The CDR3 region has the DNA TGTGCCAGCAGCCAATTTTGGACAGGGGGTAGCAATCAGCCCCAGCATTTT.

This rearrangement joins TRBV6-2 or TRBV6-3 to TRBJ1-5, with 7 bases matching TRBD1. Germline CDR1 reads MNHEY; CDR2 reads SVGEGT. V shed 6 bases and J 3 bases; nucleotides not matched to a gene: 11. The CDR3 is 16 residues long. CDR3 residues: CASRNEGAGINQPQHF. The CDR3 bases are TGTGCCAGCAGAAATGAGGGGGCGGGGATCAATCAGCCCCAGCATTTT.

The chain uses TRBV4-1 and TRBJ1-1; TRBD1 agrees at 8 bases. The germline V gene has CDR1 MGHRA and CDR2 YSYEKL. This CDR3 region has 14 residues. Trimming cost V 3 bases and J 3 bases; bases outside gene matches: 3. The CDR3 region has the DNA TGCGCCAGCAGCCAGGCGGACAGGGACACTGAAGCTTTCTTT. As protein: CASSQADRDTEAFF.

The chain employs TRBV4-2 and TRBJ2-7, with 10 positions matching TRBD2. This CDR3 spans 15 amino acids. Trimming removed 4 bases from V and 4 bases from J; junction bases left unmatched: 7. Looked up from germline, CDR1 is LGHNA and CDR2 is YNFKEQ. The CDR3 here is CASSRAGGPQYEQYF. DNA of the CDR3: TGTGCCAGCAGCCGAGCGGGAGGGCCCCAATACGAGCAGTACTTC.

The chain employs TRBV19 and TRBJ2-3; 10 bases are shared with TRBD2. This CDR3 spans 18 amino acids. Germline V lookup: CDR1 LNHDA, CDR2 SQIVND (reference sequence). J was trimmed by 4 bases and V by 3 bases; bases with no gene match: 13. The CDR3: CASSILFNLAGVADTQYF. DNA of the CDR3: TGTGCCAGTAGTATCCTCTTTAACCTAGCGGGAGTAGCAGATACGCAGTATTTT.

The rearrangement uses TRBV29-1 and TRBJ2-3, with 14 positions matching TRBD2. CDR1 and CDR2 (germline): SQVTM, ANQGSEA. This CDR3 region has 15 residues. J lost 6 bases, V lost 6 bases, and 8 bases had no gene match. This CDR3 reads CSVKPGLAGADTQYF. CDR3 nucleotide sequence: TGCAGCGTAAAACCGGGACTAGCGGGAGCTGATACGCAGTATTTT.

The chain carries TRBV12-3 or TRBV12-4 and TRBJ2-7, with D tentatively TRBD2 (5 bases). V was clipped by 0 bases and J by 3 bases, with 6 bases between them. The CDR3 covers 13 residues. The CDR3 sequence: CASSLASGYEQYF. The CDR3 region has the DNA TGTGCCAGCAGTTTAGCCAGCGGCTACGAGCAGTACTTC.

The J gene is TRBJ2-1, the V gene TRBV2, with 9 nucleotides matching TRBD2. With V trimmed by 4 bases and J by 9 bases, 7 bases remained unmatched. Germline V gene lookup returns CDR1 SNHLY and CDR2 FYNNEI. The CDR3 has 14 amino acids. The CDR3 region is CASSGLAGVTEQFF. CDR3 nucleotides: TGTGCCAGCAGTGGATTAGCGGGAGTAACTGAGCAGTTCTTC.

The genes are TRBV30 and TRBJ2-1; no firm D call. The CDR3 extends over 12 amino acids. V lost 5 bases, J lost 4 bases, and 9 bases lay in between. The germline V gene encodes CDR1 GTSNPN and CDR2 SVGIG (reference sequence). As DNA, the CDR3 is TGTGCCTGGTCACCGGGTTACAATGAGCAGTTCTTC. Amino acids: CAWSPGYNEQFF.

CDR3 residues: CSAPDWRNQETQYF. The CDR3 DNA is TGCAGTGCTCCGGACTGGCGTAACCAAGAGACCCAGTACTTC. The rearrangement links TRBV20-1 to TRBJ2-5; TRBD2 is a possible D gene (5 bases). V dropped 5 bases and J dropped 0 bases, with 13 bases sitting between them. Germline V gene sequence: CDR1 DFQATT, CDR2 SNEGSKA (reference sequence). CDR3 length: 14 amino acids.

The chain employs TRBV4-3 and TRBJ1-6, with D tentatively TRBD1 (5 bases). Trimming stripped 4 bases from V and 10 bases from J, with 17 bases between. Looked up from germline, CDR1 is LGHNA and CDR2 is YSLEER. The length of the CDR3 is 15 residues. CDR3 nucleotides: TGCGCCAGCAGCCTCGGGGAGGGGCTCGGATCACCCCTCCACTTT. Its translation: CASSLGEGLGSPLHF.

The V gene is TRBV12-3 or TRBV12-4, the J gene TRBJ1-4; the match to TRBD1 covers 9 bases. V trimming: 7 bases; J trimming: 8 bases; junction bases outside the gene matches: 5. This CDR3 comprises 13 residues. The CDR3 DNA is TGTGCCAGCACCCCGACAGGGGGGGAAAAACTGTTTTTT. It specifies CASTPTGGEKLFF.

The V call is TRBV12-3 or TRBV12-4, the J call TRBJ2-1; TRBD2 is a possible D gene (7 bases). V was cut by 6 bases and J by 8 bases, with 17 bases left in between. The CDR3 has 14 residues. The CDR3 loop is CASSPGGGSDEQFF. The DNA for the CDR3 is TGTGCCAGCAGCCCCGGGGGCGGGAGCGATGAGCAGTTCTTC.

To note about this clonotype: The junction does not match germline at one end; this may be a read error. The chain is built from TRBV7-9 and TRBJ2-7, with D unclear. Germline CDR1 reads SEHNR; CDR2 reads FQNEAQ (reference sequence). There are 13 residues in the CDR3. This chain's CDR3 is CASSPKGSPESHF. Written as DNA, the CDR3 is TGTGCCAGCAGCCCCAAGGGCAGTCCTGAGTCGCACTTC.

The V gene is TRBV7-2, the J gene TRBJ2-7; 10 bases align to TRBD1. This CDR3 is built from 12 residues. Germline-derived CDR1 and CDR2 are SGHTA and FQGNSA. V was clipped by 4 bases and J by 6 bases; unmatched bases: 0. In DNA, the CDR3 is TGTGCCAGCAGCTGGGACAGGGGCGAGCAGTACTTC. It is translated as CASSWDRGEQYF.

The genes are TRBV20-1 and TRBJ2-5; 12 positions agree with TRBD2. Germline CDR1 DFQATT, CDR2 SNEGSKA (reference sequence). V lost 5 bases to trimming and J lost 1 base; unmatched junction nucleotides: 8. This CDR3 has 16 amino acids. As DNA, the CDR3 is TGCAGTGCTGGAAGGACTAGCGGGACTCCCCAAGAGACCCAGTACTTC. Translated: CSAGRTSGTPQETQYF.

The chain links TRBV27 to TRBJ1-1; perhaps TRBD1 as D (5 bases). The ends were cut back, 6 bases at V and 1 base at J, with 12 bases in the middle. The V gene's germline CDR1 is MNHEY and CDR2 SMNVEV (reference sequence). The CDR3 extends over 14 amino acids. The CDR3 protein is CASSFPGQNTEAFF. In DNA form, the CDR3 reads TGTGCCAGCAGCTTTCCCGGACAGAACACTGAAGCTTTCTTT.

To note about this clonotype: Sequence at one end of the junction differs from germline and may be a read error. The chain couples TRBV7-9 to TRBJ2-5, with 7 bases identical to TRBD2. The CDR3 consists of 14 residues. Germline lookup yields CDR1 SEHNR and CDR2 FQNEAQ (reference sequence). CDR3 in DNA: TGTGCCAACAGCCCTGAGGGCGGGAGAGAGACCCAGTACTTC. Translating gives CANSPEGGRETQYF.

This clonotype appeared once. The chain recombines TRBV7-9 with TRBJ2-1; D is perhaps TRBD1 or TRBD2 (5 bases each). This CDR3 comprises 14 residues. Trimming took 5 bases from V and 5 from J, leaving 13 bases between them. Germline lookup yields CDR1 SEHNR and CDR2 FQNEAQ (reference sequence). The CDR3: CASSPLDRNNEQFF. The DNA of the CDR3 is TGTGCCAGCAGCCCACTAGACAGAAACAATGAGCAGTTCTTC.

V and J are TRBV3-1 and TRBJ2-7; 10 positions match TRBD1. The germline gives CDR1 LGHDT, CDR2 YNNKEL (reference sequence). CDR3 length: 17 residues. The ends lost 4 bases at V and 3 bases at J; junction bases unmatched: 12. The CDR3 DNA sequence: TGTGCCAGCAGCCGGACTGCTTGGGGACAGGGGTACTACGAGCAGTACTTC. Residues: CASSRTAWGQGYYEQYF.

The gene calls are TRBV6-2 or TRBV6-3 and TRBJ2-5; 8 nucleotides agree with TRBD2. Germline trimming cut 2 bases from V and 5 bases from J; bases unmatched to any gene: 7. The CDR3 extends over 15 amino acids. The germline gives CDR1 MNHEY, CDR2 SVGEGT. CDR3 bases: TGTGCCAGCAGTTACAAAGCGGGAGACATGGAGACCCAGTACTTC. Translated, it gives CASSYKAGDMETQYF.

Written as DNA, the CDR3 is TGTGCCAGCAGCACCACGAGGGACGAGCAGTACTTC. Its translation: CASSTTRDEQYF. The rearrangement joins TRBV7-2 to TRBJ2-7; D might be TRBD2 (5 bases). CDR3 length equals 12 residues. With 5 bases removed from V and 5 bases from J, the gap between germline ends came to 10 bases. Germline CDR1 reads SGHTA; CDR2 reads FQGNSA.

The genes are TRBV4-1 and TRBJ2-3; maybe TRBD2 (5 bases). Between the trimmed V and J ends, which lost 3 bases and 6 bases, there was a span of 16 bases. The germline CDR1 and CDR2 sequences are MGHRA and YSYEKL. CDR3 length: 15 residues. CDR3 region: CASSQAITGWDTQYF. The CDR3 region has the DNA TGCGCCAGCAGCCAGGCAATCACGGGATGGGATACGCAGTATTTT.

The rearrangement links TRBV29-1 to TRBJ2-1; 8 bases map to TRBD2. J was trimmed by 2 bases and V by 0 bases; bases with no gene match: 6. The germline V gene encodes CDR1 SQVTM and CDR2 ANQGSEA. The CDR3 extends over 16 amino acids. CDR3 nucleotide sequence: TGCAGCGTTGAAGATCCGATCGGGAGGGCCTACAATGAGCAGTTCTTC. Protein product: CSVEDPIGRAYNEQFF.

The chain joins TRBV30 to TRBJ2-1; D gene ambiguous. CDR3 length equals 11 residues. V was trimmed by 0 bases and J by 7 bases, leaving 4 bases between them. Germline V CDR1 and CDR2: GTSNPN, SVGIG (reference sequence). The CDR3 sequence: CAWSVRNEQFF. CDR3 nucleotides: TGTGCCTGGAGTGTTCGGAATGAGCAGTTCTTC.

The rearrangement joins TRBV20-1 to TRBJ1-5, with 11 bases matching TRBD1. The CDR3 covers 18 residues. V shed 6 bases and J 0 bases; nucleotides not matched to a gene: 13. The germline gives CDR1 DFQATT, CDR2 SNEGSKA (reference sequence). CDR3 sequence: CSAIRGGTGGYSNQPQHF. The DNA for the CDR3 is TGCAGTGCCATCAGAGGAGGGACAGGGGGGTATAGCAATCAGCCCCAGCATTTT.

The chain carries TRBV19 and TRBJ1-5; TRBD1 agrees at 8 bases. Germline loops: CDR1 LNHDA, CDR2 SQIVND (reference sequence). This CDR3 comprises 13 residues. Germline trimming cut 4 bases from V and 5 bases from J; bases unmatched to any gene: 1. CDR3 sequence: CASSTQGDQPQHF. The CDR3 nucleotides read TGTGCCAGTAGTACACAGGGGGATCAGCCCCAGCATTTT.

The chain uses TRBV5-1 and TRBJ2-1; 14 nucleotides agree with TRBD2. CDR3 length equals 17 residues. In germline, CDR1 is SGHRS, CDR2 YFSETQ. V lost 0 bases to trimming and J lost 7 bases; unmatched junction nucleotides: 6. The CDR3 reads CASSLGGLAGESNEQFF. The CDR3 DNA reads as TGCGCCAGCAGCTTGGGGGGACTAGCGGGAGAAAGTAATGAGCAGTTCTTC.